This T cell receptor (beta chain) was sequenced for a study of blood T cell repertoires in COVID-19. As for the study in general: COVID-19 samples from acute and convalescent phases originated in the United States, Italy and Spain. T cells, B-cell-depleted T cells, or PBMCs provided the cDNA or gDNA that served as material.

Authors' processing steps: Quantification of nucleated cells was approximated via reference gene primer amplification. The data were produced by immunoSEQ multiplex PCR, yet TCRdb's version contains in-frame clones alone and is incomplete. From that table come the V and J calls and clone size; the DNA was used to work out D and trimming. Among hundreds of thousands of clones listed, more than 75% were seen once. This CDR3 comprises 13 residues. The V and J ends lost 8 bases and 4 bases respectively, with 15 bases between them. CDR1 is SNHLY, CDR2 FYNNEI, per germline. Sequences were obtained from peripheral blood. The sequence derives from a woman aged 25-40 years who had recovered from COVID-19. This chain uses TRBV2 with TRBJ2-7; TRBD2 is a possible D gene (5 bases). This CDR3 is CASRVFERYEQYF. DNA for the CDR3: TGTGCCAGCCGAGTGTTTGAGCGGTACGAGCAGTACTTC.